Below, 17 T cell receptor beta chains from the same sample are listed, as sequenced in a study of T cell repertoires in ileal Crohn's disease. The time point is: inflamed ileum from the surgical specimen. Using immunoSEQ multiplex PCR, the repertoire was profiled, and TCRdb retains in-frame clones only, with some absent. The table has 13,000 to 15,000 clones, around 79% seen once. The sample was ileal tissue. Source of these receptors: an adult with Crohn's disease.

This clone was recorded once. The chain recombines TRBV7-2 with TRBJ1-1; 7 bases fit TRBD1. Germline CDR1 reads SGHTA; CDR2 reads FQGNSA. J was trimmed by 0 bases and V by 6 bases; bases with no gene match: 4. The CDR3 is 14 amino acids. CDR3 protein: CASSPDRMNTEAFF. CDR3 nucleotide sequence: TGTGCCAGCAGTCCGGACAGGATGAACACTGAAGCTTTCTTT.

The rearrangement links TRBV6-1 to TRBJ1-1; 9 nucleotides line up with TRBD1. The germline CDR1 and CDR2 sequences are MNHNS and SASEGT. V lost 1 base, J lost 4 bases, and 4 bases stayed unmatched. The CDR3 loop spans 15 amino acids. CDR3 region: CASSEVQGARTEAFF. The CDR3 nucleotides read TGTGCCAGCAGTGAAGTACAGGGGGCGCGCACTGAAGCTTTCTTT.

This clone appeared a few times. The CDR3 sequence is CASSMTGENTEAFF. The DNA of the CDR3 is TGTGCCAGCAGTATGACAGGGGAGAACACTGAAGCTTTCTTT. The chain uses TRBV2 and TRBJ1-1, with TRBD1 identical over 8 bases. The CDR3 contains 14 residues. V shed 5 bases and J 1 base; nucleotides not matched to a gene: 3. CDR1 SNHLY and CDR2 FYNNEI come from the germline V gene.

The chain joins TRBV14 to TRBJ1-2, with D tentatively TRBD1 (6 bases). The CDR3 has 14 residues. Trimming removed 4 bases at V and 4 bases at J, with 13 bases between. Per the germline V gene, CDR1 is SGHDN and CDR2 is FVKESK. CDR3 protein: CASSLNREAYGYTF. The CDR3 nucleotides read TGTGCCAGCAGCCTCAACAGGGAGGCCTATGGCTACACCTTC.

The chain is built from TRBV6-4 and TRBJ2-3; D uncertain. The V end was cut by 2 bases, the J end by 2 bases, with 5 bases between. Germline CDR1 and CDR2: MRHNA and SNTAGT. The CDR3 has 13 amino acids. The CDR3 DNA sequence: TGTGCCAGCAGTGACGACGACACAGATACGCAGTATTTT. Its protein product is CASSDDDTDTQYF.

This clone is a singleton in its sample. The gene calls are TRBV2 and TRBJ1-5; D remains unclear. This CDR3 spans 14 amino acids. CDR1 SNHLY and CDR2 FYNNEI come from the germline V gene. V shed 3 bases and J shed 2 bases, with 8 bases lying between them. CDR3 nucleotides: TGTGCCAGCAGTGAGACGGCCCGCAATCAGCCCCAGCATTTT. This codes for CASSETARNQPQHF.

This clone was picked up a small number of times. A junction end diverges from the germline sequence, so it may reflect a read error. The genes are TRBV19 and TRBJ2-7; D is undetermined. The CDR3 length is 12 residues. The V gene's germline CDR1 is LNHDA and CDR2 SQIVND (reference sequence). DNA for the CDR3: TGTGTCAGTAGTATAGATCGCCACGAGCAGTACTTC. Amino acid sequence: CVSSIDRHEQYF.

J is TRBJ1-1 and V is TRBV19, with TRBD1 matching over 8 bases. J gave up 5 bases and V 6 bases, and 14 bases lay outside the gene matches. The CDR3 length is 16 residues. The V gene's germline CDR1 is LNHDA and CDR2 SQIVND (reference sequence). The CDR3 DNA reads TGTGCCAGTAGCCCGACAGGGGACGGGGGAGTTACTGAAGCTTTCTTT. It codes for CASSPTGDGGVTEAFF.

The rearrangement uses TRBV5-1 and TRBJ2-1, with D possibly TRBD1 on 6 matching bases. V was clipped by 4 bases and J by 9 bases, with 20 bases between them. CDR1 and CDR2 from the germline V gene are SGHRS and YFSETQ. The length of the CDR3 is 15 residues. The CDR3 protein is CASSTTYDRFVEQFF. DNA for the CDR3: TGCGCCAGCAGCACTACGTATGACAGGTTCGTTGAGCAGTTCTTC. Filled out from reference TRBV5-1 and TRBJ2-1, the complete variable domain reads KAGVTQTPRYLIKTRGQQVTLSCSPISGHRSVSWYQQTPGQGLQFLFEYFSETQRNKGNFPGRFSGRQFSNSRSEMNVSTLELGDSALYLCASSTTYDRFVEQFFGPGTRLTVL.

The V gene is TRBV5-6, the J gene TRBJ1-1; D is perhaps TRBD1 (6 bases). The CDR3 length is 15 residues. The germline gives CDR1 SGHDT, CDR2 YYEEEE. V gave up 1 base and J gave up 5 bases, with 15 bases separating them. CDR3 residues: CASSLFGGIRTEAFF. In nucleotides, the CDR3 is TGTGCCAGCAGCTTGTTCGGGGGCATTCGGACTGAAGCTTTCTTT.

V usage is TRBV5-1 and J usage is TRBJ2-3; 7 bases match TRBD1. V was clipped by 1 base and J by 4 bases; unmatched bases: 12. The CDR3 loop spans 17 amino acids. Germline V gene lookup returns CDR1 SGHRS and CDR2 YFSETQ. The CDR3 DNA follows: TGCGCCAGCAGCTTGTTGGCAGGGGGAACAGGTGCAGATACGCAGTATTTT. Translating gives CASSLLAGGTGADTQYF.

The V call is TRBV27, the J call TRBJ2-3, with 9 bases aligning to TRBD2. V lost 6 bases to trimming and J lost 5 bases; unmatched junction nucleotides: 15. CDR3 length equals 17 residues. CDR1 is MNHEY, CDR2 SMNVEV, per germline (reference sequence). The CDR3 loop reads CASSPRRGGRGEDTQYF. The CDR3 nucleotides read TGTGCCAGCAGCCCTAGGCGGGGGGGCCGGGGAGAAGATACGCAGTATTTT.

V and J are TRBV10-3 and TRBJ2-3; no reliable D call. Trimming took off 9 bases at V and 9 bases at J, with 13 bases between the two ends. CDR1 is ENHRY and CDR2 is SYGVKD in the germline V gene. CDR3 length: 11 amino acids. CDR3 nucleotides: TGTGCCATGAGTAGTGGAGTAACGCAGTATTTT. Its protein product is CAMSSGVTQYF.

This rearrangement joins TRBV5-6 to TRBJ2-3; D is unclear. This CDR3 spans 16 amino acids. V lost 0 bases and J lost 6, with 17 bases in between. Germline values: CDR1 SGHDT, CDR2 YYEEEE. In DNA form, the CDR3 reads TGTGCCAGCAGCTTGGGACTCGGGTCAATGGCCGATACGCAGTATTTT. Translated: CASSLGLGSMADTQYF.

This chain uses TRBV6-1 with TRBJ2-4, with TRBD1 as a possible D gene (6 bases). CDR3 length: 14 amino acids. Germline CDR1 is MNHNS and CDR2 is SASEGT. Trimming left V 5 bases short and J 7 bases short, with 15 bases between. This CDR3 reads CASSQGHRGNIQYF. The CDR3 DNA is TGTGCCAGCAGTCAGGGACATCGAGGGAACATTCAGTACTTC.

This rearrangement joins TRBV6-5 to TRBJ2-7; D gene unclear. CDR1 is MNHEY, CDR2 SVGAGI, per germline. CDR3 length: 13 amino acids. The V end was cut by 10 bases, the J end by 1 base, with 14 bases between. DNA of the CDR3: TGTGCCACCACCGGGTCAAGATCCTACGAGCAGTACTTC. Amino acids: CATTGSRSYEQYF.

This chain connects TRBV29-1 to TRBJ1-1; D is unclear. The germline V gene has CDR1 SQVTM and CDR2 ANQGSEA. V lost 5 bases and J lost 5, with 15 bases in between. The CDR3 has 13 amino acids. The CDR3 spells CSVHGVLGTEAFF. CDR3 nucleotide sequence: TGCAGCGTTCACGGAGTACTGGGGACTGAAGCTTTCTTT.